The 11 T cell receptor beta chains in this list originate from one sample, sequenced in a study of CD8 T cells in ankylosing spondylitis. TCRdb itself ran the 5' RACE reads through MiXCR, one entry per CDR3 protein. Found here are roughly 670,000 distinct CDR3 sequences, around 20% of them singletons; the top ten hold about 19%. No antigen is known for these receptors. Whole-study findings and limits: A motif of seven or eight highly homologous TCR beta variants was seen as apparently characteristic of ankylosing spondylitis blood.

Specimen: blood, either unsorted or a sorted T cell fraction (not recorded which). The receptor set was obtained from a male donor with ankylosing spondylitis.

The gene calls are TRBV4-2 and TRBJ2-1; a possible D gene is TRBD2 (6 bases). The CDR3 runs 18 residues. The V end lost 1 base, the J end lost 7 bases, and 23 bases lay between the germline ends. CDR1 is LGHNA, CDR2 YNFKEQ, per germline. CDR3 in amino acids: CASSQAGGWGSGDNEQFF. In nucleotides, the CDR3 is TGTGCCAGCAGCCAAGCCGGGGGTTGGGGGTCGGGCGATAATGAGCAGTTCTTC.

The V gene is TRBV7-8, the J gene TRBJ2-4, with 7 bases lining up with TRBD1. This CDR3 is built from 12 residues. With 5 bases clipped from V and 8 bases from J, the junction kept 3 bases outside the gene matches. CDR1 is SGHVS, CDR2 FQNEAQ, per germline. CDR3 region: CASSPTGDIQYF. As DNA, the CDR3 is TGTGCCAGCAGCCCAACAGGGGACATTCAGTACTTC.

The rearrangement uses TRBV5-8 and TRBJ2-3; tentative D call: TRBD1 (6 bases). Germline V gene data show CDR1 as SGHTS and CDR2 as YDEGEE. CDR3 length equals 15 residues. V lost 2 bases and J 4 bases, leaving 14 bases between the germline ends. In DNA, the CDR3 is TGTGCCAGCAGCTTCGATCTGGGGGCTGCAGATACGCAGTATTTT. Protein sequence: CASSFDLGAADTQYF.

In this sample, this clonotype turned up a few times. This chain links TRBV5-1 with TRBJ2-2; 8 bases match TRBD1. Germline V CDR1 and CDR2: SGHRS, YFSETQ. CDR3 size: 17 residues. V trimming: 0 bases; J trimming: 6 bases; junction bases outside the gene matches: 10. Written as DNA, the CDR3 is TGCGCCAGCAGCTTGGGGATGGACAGGGTGACCGCCGGGGAGCTGTTTTTT. Translation: CASSLGMDRVTAGELFF.

The chain carries TRBV27 and TRBJ2-3, with D perhaps matching TRBD2 (5 bases). The V gene lost 5 bases and the J gene lost 3 bases, with 15 bases spanning the gap. The CDR3 loop spans 15 amino acids. Germline-derived CDR1 and CDR2 are MNHEY and SMNVEV (reference sequence). The CDR3 nucleotides read TGTGCCAGCAGTCCCCTTGAGACGGGGACAGATACGCAGTATTTT. Translated, it gives CASSPLETGTDTQYF.

This clonotype occurred a few times. The chain employs TRBV3-1 and TRBJ2-7; 8 bases match TRBD2. V gave up 0 bases and J gave up 0 bases; unmatched junction bases: 4. This CDR3 is built from 16 residues. Looked up from germline, CDR1 is LGHDT and CDR2 is YNNKEL (reference sequence). The CDR3 loop is CASSQDRLALSYEQYF. The CDR3 coding sequence is TGTGCCAGCAGCCAAGATCGACTAGCGCTCTCCTACGAGCAGTACTTC.

This clonotype was detected a few times. The V and J genes are TRBV20-1 and TRBJ2-4; D gene ambiguous. This CDR3 region has 15 residues. Between the trimmed V and J ends, which lost 5 bases and 0 bases, there was a span of 14 bases. In germline, CDR1 is DFQATT, CDR2 SNEGSKA (reference sequence). CDR3: CSALASELAKNIQYF. CDR3 nucleotides: TGCAGTGCTCTCGCGAGCGAGTTAGCCAAAAACATTCAGTACTTC.

V is TRBV24-1 and J is TRBJ2-3, with D hard to call. Germline V lookup: CDR1 KGHDR, CDR2 SFDVKD. V shed 1 base and J shed 2 bases, with 12 bases lying between them. CDR3 length: 16 amino acids. The CDR3 nucleotides read TGTGCCACCAGTGATTTTGGGGATATATACACAGATACGCAGTATTTT. This encodes CATSDFGDIYTDTQYF.

This clonotype was found a few times. This chain uses TRBV29-1 with TRBJ1-1; D gene uncertain. Germline V CDR1 and CDR2: SQVTM, ANQGSEA. CDR3 size: 13 residues. Trimming cost V 1 base and J 4 bases, with 10 bases left between them. CDR3 nucleotide sequence: TGCAGCGTTGAAGGAGAACTCGGCACTGAAGCTTTCTTT. Its protein product is CSVEGELGTEAFF.

The CDR3 DNA reads TGTGCCAGCAGCTTAGCGGGGCTTAAAGCTTTCTTT. This translates into CASSLAGLKAFF. J is TRBJ1-1 and V is TRBV7-9; possible D gene TRBD1, 5 bases. CDR1 and CDR2 (germline): SEHNR, FQNEAQ (reference sequence). Deletions cut 0 bases from V and 9 bases from J, with 8 bases between. The CDR3 has 12 amino acids.

Ten or more counts support this clonotype. An end of the junction does not agree with germline; a read error may underlie this. V is TRBV5-1 and J is TRBJ2-1; D remains ambiguous. This CDR3 region has 13 residues. Germline CDR1 and CDR2: SGHRS and YFSETQ. The CDR3 region is CASSLSSYNEQFF. The CDR3 region has the DNA TGTGCCAGTTCGCTCAGCTCCTACAATGAGCAGTTCTTC.